These T cell receptor beta chains were read from a single sample in a study of blood T cell repertoires in COVID-19. Repertoires were generated with immunoSEQ multiplex PCR, while TCRdb's copy carries only in-frame clones and drops some. This sample has 270,000 or so clones, with approximately 87% found just once. The sample comprised peripheral blood. The receptors originated from a woman under 40 with COVID-19, enrolled during active disease. The conserved cysteine and the conserved F or W are not part of the CDR3 here. D genes are given only for firm matches.

. | TRBJ1-1 | TRBV27 | ASSLVVGGNTEAF
. | TRBJ2-3 | TRBV5-4 | ASSLSEVPGAGTQY
TRBD2 | TRBJ2-1 | TRBV7-8 | ASSLWGGGGTYNEQF
. | TRBJ1-3 | TRBV9 | ASSAPTGIHSGNTIY
. | TRBJ1-2 | TRBV9 | ASSVAPTGFYGYT
. | TRBJ2-3 | TRBV6-5 | ASSYSSGLSDTQY
. | TRBJ1-1 | TRBV4-1 | ASSQARRMTALDTEAF
. | TRBJ1-5 | TRBV21-1 | ASRFRRGRDNQPQH
. | TRBJ1-4 | TRBV5-6 | ASSFGTGYEKLF
TRBD1 | TRBJ2-3 | TRBV7-9 | AVRGKTGGIYGDTQY
TRBD2 | TRBJ2-1 | TRBV13 | ASSLGAGLYNEQF
TRBD2 | TRBJ2-3 | TRBV5-1 | ASSLFTSGDTQY
TRBD1 | TRBJ1-1 | TRBV7-9 | ASSLPTGGVLMNTEAF
TRBD2 | TRBJ2-2 | TRBV5-1 | ASSHGGFPGELF
. | TRBJ2-1 | TRBV25-1 | ASKGTTYNEQF
. | TRBJ1-2 | TRBV10-3 | AISESPGEGYGYT
. | TRBJ2-5 | TRBV6-6 | ASYPWPHQQETQY
. | TRBJ1-2 | TRBV7-9 | ATEIEQEYYGYT
. | TRBJ1-2 | TRBV28 | ASSNLPYYGYT
. | TRBJ1-6 | TRBV19 | ASSSFWGHNSPLH
TRBD1 | TRBJ1-2 | TRBV10-2 | ASSNLTGAEVYGYT
TRBD2 | TRBJ2-1 | TRBV19 | ASGLAGDPIYNEQF
. | TRBJ2-2 | TRBV2 | ASSLNTGELF
. | TRBJ2-5 | TRBV18 | ASSPLREETQY
. | TRBJ1-1 | TRBV6-5 | ASSYGQNTEAF
. | TRBJ2-3 | TRBV5-1 | ASSLTAAPPNPQY
. | TRBJ2-7 | TRBV6-5 | ASSYSVDYEQY
TRBD1 | TRBJ1-4 | TRBV6-6 | ASSLGQGGEKLF
. | TRBJ1-5 | TRBV28 | ASSRTVSNQPQH
. | TRBJ1-2 | TRBV27 | ASGGRNYGYT
. | TRBJ1-5 | TRBV19 | ASSMKQGLYSNQPQH